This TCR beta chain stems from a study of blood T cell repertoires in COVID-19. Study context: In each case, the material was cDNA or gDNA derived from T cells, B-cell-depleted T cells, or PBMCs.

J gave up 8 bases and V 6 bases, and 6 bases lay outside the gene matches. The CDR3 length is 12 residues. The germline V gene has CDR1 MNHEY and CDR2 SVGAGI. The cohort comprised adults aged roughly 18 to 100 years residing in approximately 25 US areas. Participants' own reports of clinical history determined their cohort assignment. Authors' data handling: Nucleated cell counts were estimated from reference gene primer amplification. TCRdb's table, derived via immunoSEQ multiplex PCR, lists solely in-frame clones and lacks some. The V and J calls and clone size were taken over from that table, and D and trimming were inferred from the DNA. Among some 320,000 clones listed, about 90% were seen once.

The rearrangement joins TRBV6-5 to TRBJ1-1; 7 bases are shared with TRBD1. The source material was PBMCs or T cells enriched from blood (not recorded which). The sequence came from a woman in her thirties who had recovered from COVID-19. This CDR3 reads CASRPGTAEAFF. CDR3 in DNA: TGTGCCAGCAGGCCCGGGACAGCCGAAGCTTTCTTT.